This TCR beta chain was retrieved from a study of blood T cell repertoires in COVID-19. The V and J ends lost 6 bases and 0 bases respectively, with 6 bases between them. CDR3 size: 13 residues. Measured with immunoSEQ multiplex PCR; TCRdb has only the in-frame clones, and not every one. This sample carries 310,000 or so clones, about nine tenths of them seen once, and the ten largest clones take 8% to 9.5%. The sequenced sample was PBMCs or T cells enriched from blood (not recorded which). The source of this sequence is a woman between 18 and 30 years old who had recovered from COVID-19. The chain has TRBV12-3 or TRBV12-4 and TRBJ1-5; D gene unclear. CDR3 sequence (DNA): TGTGCCAGCAGCTCCCTTAGCAATCAGCCCCAGCATTTT. It translates to CASSSLSNQPQHF.